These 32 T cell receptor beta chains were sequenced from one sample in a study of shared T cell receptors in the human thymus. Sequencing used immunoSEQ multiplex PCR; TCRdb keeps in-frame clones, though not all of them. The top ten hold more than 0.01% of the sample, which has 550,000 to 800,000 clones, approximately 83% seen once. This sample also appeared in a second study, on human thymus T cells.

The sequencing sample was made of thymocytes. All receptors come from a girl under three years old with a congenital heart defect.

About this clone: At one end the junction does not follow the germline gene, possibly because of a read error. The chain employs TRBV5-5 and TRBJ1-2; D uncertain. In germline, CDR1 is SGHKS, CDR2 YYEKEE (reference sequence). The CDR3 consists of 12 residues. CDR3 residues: CASSLANYGYTF. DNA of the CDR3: TGTGCCAGCAGCTTGGCTAATTATGGCTACACCTTC.

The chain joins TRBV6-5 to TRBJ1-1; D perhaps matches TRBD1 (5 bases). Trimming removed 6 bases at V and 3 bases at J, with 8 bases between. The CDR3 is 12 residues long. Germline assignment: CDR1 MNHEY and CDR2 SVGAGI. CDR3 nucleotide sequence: TGTGCCAGCAGCTGGGGGGACACTGAAGCTTTCTTT. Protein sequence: CASSWGDTEAFF.

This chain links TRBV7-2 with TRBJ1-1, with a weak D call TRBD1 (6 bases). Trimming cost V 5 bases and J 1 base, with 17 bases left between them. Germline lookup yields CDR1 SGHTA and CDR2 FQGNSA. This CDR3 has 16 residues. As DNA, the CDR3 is TGTGCCAGCAGCCATTTCCCAGGGGCATCGAACACTGAAGCTTTCTTT. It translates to CASSHFPGASNTEAFF. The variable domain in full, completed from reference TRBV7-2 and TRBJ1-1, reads GAGVSQSPSNKVTEKGKDVELRCDPISGHTALYWYRQSLGQGLEFLIYFQGNSAPDKSGLPSDRFSAERTGGSVSTLTIQRTQQEDSAVYLCASSHFPGASNTEAFFGQGTRLTVV.

CDR3 bases: TGTGCCACTCACCTAAAACAGGGACCACACACCGGGGAGCTGTTTTTT. Translation: CATHLKQGPHTGELFF. The chain has TRBV19 and TRBJ2-2; tentatively, D is TRBD1 (6 bases). The CDR3 runs 16 residues. V lost 10 bases and J lost 3, with 21 bases in between. Germline assignment: CDR1 LNHDA and CDR2 SQIVND (reference sequence).

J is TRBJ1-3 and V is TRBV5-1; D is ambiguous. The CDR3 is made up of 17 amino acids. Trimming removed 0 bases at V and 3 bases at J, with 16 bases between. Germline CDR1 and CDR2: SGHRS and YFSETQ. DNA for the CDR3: TGCGCCAGCAGCTTGGTGGTCGGATCCTGGAGTGGAAACACCATATATTTT. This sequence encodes CASSLVVGSWSGNTIYF.

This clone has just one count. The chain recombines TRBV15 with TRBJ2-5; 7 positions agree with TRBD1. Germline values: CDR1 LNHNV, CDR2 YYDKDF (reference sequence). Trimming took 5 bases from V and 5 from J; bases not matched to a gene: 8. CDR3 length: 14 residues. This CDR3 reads CATSETTGQETQYF. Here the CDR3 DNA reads TGTGCCACCAGCGAGACGACAGGGCAGGAGACCCAGTACTTC.

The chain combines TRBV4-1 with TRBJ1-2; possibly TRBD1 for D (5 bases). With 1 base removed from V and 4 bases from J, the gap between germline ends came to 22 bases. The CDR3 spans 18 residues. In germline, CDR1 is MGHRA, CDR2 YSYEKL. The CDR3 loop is CASSQGGSRVQASYGYTF. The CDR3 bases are TGCGCCAGCAGCCAAGGGGGCTCCAGGGTTCAAGCTAGCTATGGCTACACCTTC.

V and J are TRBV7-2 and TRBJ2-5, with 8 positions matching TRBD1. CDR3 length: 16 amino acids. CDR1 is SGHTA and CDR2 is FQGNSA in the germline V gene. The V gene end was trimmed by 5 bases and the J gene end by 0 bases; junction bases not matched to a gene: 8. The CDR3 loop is CASSQQQGEYQETQYF. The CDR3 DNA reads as TGTGCCAGCAGCCAACAACAGGGGGAGTACCAAGAGACCCAGTACTTC.

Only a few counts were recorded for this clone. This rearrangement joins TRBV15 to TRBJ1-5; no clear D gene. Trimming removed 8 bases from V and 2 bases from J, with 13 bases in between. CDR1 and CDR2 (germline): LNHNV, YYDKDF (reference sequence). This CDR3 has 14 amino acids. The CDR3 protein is CATSAGKGNQPQHF. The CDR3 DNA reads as TGTGCCACCTCAGCGGGGAAGGGCAATCAGCCCCAGCATTTT. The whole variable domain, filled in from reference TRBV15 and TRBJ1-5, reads DAMVIQNPRYQVTQFGKPVTLSCSQTLNHNVMYWYQQKSSQAPKLLFHYYDKDFNNEADTPDNFQSRRPNTSFCFLDIRSPGLGDTAMYLCATSAGKGNQPQHFGDGTRLSIL.

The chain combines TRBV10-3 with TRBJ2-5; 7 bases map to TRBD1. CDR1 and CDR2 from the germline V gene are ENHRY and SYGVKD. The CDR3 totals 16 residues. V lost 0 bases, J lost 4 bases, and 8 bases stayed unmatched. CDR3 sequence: CAISESSDRDRETQYF. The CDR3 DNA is TGTGCCATCAGTGAGTCCTCAGACAGGGATCGAGAGACCCAGTACTTC.

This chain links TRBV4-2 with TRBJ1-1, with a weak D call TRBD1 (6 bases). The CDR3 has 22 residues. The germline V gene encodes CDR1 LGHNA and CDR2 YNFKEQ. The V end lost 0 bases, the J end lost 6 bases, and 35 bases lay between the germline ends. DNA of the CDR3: TGTGCCAGCAGCCAAGAAAATATGGCGTTAAAATCCACCAGGGGATCGGTACCTGAAGCTTTCTTT. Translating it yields CASSQENMALKSTRGSVPEAFF.

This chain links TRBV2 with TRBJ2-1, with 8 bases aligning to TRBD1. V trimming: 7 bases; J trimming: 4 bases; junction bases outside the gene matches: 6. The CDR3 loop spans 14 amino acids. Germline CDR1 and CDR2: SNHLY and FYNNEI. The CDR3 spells CASKRQGKYNEQFF. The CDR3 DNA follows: TGTGCCAGCAAAAGACAGGGGAAGTACAATGAGCAGTTCTTC. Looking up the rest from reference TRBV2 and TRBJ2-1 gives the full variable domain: EPEVTQTPSHQVTQMGQEVILRCVPISNHLYFYWYRQILGQKVEFLVSFYNNEISEKSEIFDDQFSVERPDGSNFTLKIRSTKLEDSAMYFCASKRQGKYNEQFFGPGTRLTVL.

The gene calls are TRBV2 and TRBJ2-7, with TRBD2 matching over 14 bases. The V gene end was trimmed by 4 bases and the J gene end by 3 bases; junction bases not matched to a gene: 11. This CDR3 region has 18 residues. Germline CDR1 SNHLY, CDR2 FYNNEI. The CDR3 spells CASSVGPPGLAGDYEQYF. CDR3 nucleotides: TGTGCCAGCAGTGTGGGACCACCGGGACTAGCGGGGGACTACGAGCAGTACTTC. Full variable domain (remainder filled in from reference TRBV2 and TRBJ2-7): EPEVTQTPSHQVTQMGQEVILRCVPISNHLYFYWYRQILGQKVEFLVSFYNNEISEKSEIFDDQFSVERPDGSNFTLKIRSTKLEDSAMYFCASSVGPPGLAGDYEQYFGPGTRLTVT.

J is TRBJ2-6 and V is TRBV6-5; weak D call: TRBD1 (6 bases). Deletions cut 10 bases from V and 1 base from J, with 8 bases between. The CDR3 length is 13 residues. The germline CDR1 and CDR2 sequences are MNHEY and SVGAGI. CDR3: CATTGSGANVLTF. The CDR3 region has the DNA TGTGCCACAACAGGGTCTGGGGCCAACGTCCTGACTTTC.

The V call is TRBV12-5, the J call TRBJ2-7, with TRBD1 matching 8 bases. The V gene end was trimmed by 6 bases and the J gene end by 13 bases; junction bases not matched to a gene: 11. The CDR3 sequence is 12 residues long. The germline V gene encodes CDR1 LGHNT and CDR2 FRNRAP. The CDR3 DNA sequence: TGTGCTAGTGGGCCGCACCGGGACAGGATTTACTTC. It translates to CASGPHRDRIYF. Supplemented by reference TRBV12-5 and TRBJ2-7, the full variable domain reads DARVTQTPRHKVTEMGQEVTMRCQPILGHNTVFWYRQTMMQGLELLAYFRNRAPLDDSGMPKDRFSAEMPDATLATLKIQPSEPRDSAVYFCASGPHRDRIYFGPGTRLTVT.

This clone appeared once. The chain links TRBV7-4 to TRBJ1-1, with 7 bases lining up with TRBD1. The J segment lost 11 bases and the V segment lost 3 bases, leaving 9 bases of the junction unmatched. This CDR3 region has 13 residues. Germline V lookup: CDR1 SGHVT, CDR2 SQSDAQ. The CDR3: CASSFQDRMPAFF. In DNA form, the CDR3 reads TGTGCCAGCAGCTTCCAGGACAGGATGCCGGCTTTCTTT.

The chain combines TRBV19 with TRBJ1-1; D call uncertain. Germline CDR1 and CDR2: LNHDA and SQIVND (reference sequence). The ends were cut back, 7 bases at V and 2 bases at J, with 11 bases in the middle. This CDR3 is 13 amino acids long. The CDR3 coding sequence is TGTGCCAGTACTACCATTTCAAACACTGAAGCTTTCTTT. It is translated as CASTTISNTEAFF.

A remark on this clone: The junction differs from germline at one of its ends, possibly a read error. The CDR3 loop reads CASSQDRRELPRFVSSEQYF. CDR3 in DNA: TGTGCCAGCAGCCAAGATAGGAGGGAGCTCCCTCGTTTTGTTTCCTCCGAGCAGTACTTC. The rearrangement uses TRBV14 and TRBJ2-7; possible D gene TRBD2, 6 bases. The germline V gene encodes CDR1 SGHDN and CDR2 FVKESK. The CDR3 extends over 20 amino acids. Full variable domain (missing parts from reference TRBV14 and TRBJ2-7): EAGVTQFPSHSVIEKGQTVTLRCDPISGHDNLYWYRRVMGKEIKFLLHFVKESKQDESGMPNNRFLAERTGGTYSTLKVQPAELEDSGVYFCASSQDRRELPRFVSSEQYFGPGTRLTVT.

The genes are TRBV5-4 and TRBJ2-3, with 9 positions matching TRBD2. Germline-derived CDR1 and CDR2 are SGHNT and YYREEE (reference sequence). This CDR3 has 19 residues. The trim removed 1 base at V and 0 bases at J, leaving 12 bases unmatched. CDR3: CASSLFQAGGTPSTDTQYF. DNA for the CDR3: TGTGCCAGCAGCTTGTTTCAAGCGGGGGGAACTCCTAGCACAGATACGCAGTATTTT.

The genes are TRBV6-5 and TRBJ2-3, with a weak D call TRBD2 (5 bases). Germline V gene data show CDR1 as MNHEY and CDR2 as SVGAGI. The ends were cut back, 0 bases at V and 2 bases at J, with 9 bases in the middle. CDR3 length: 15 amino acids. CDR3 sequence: CASSYSLAHTDTQYF. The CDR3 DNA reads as TGTGCCAGCAGTTACTCTCTAGCCCACACAGATACGCAGTATTTT.

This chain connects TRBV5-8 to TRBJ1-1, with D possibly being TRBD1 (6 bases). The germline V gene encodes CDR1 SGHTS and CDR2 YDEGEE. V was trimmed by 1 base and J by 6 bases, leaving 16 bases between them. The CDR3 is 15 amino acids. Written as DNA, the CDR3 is TGTGCCAGCAGCTTGACTAGGGGGTATGGGCCTGAAGCTTTCTTT. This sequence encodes CASSLTRGYGPEAFF.

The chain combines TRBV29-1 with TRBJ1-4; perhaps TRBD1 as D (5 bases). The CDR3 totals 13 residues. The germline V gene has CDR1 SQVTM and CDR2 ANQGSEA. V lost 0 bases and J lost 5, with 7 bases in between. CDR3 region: CSVEDRQNEKLFF. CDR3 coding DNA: TGCAGCGTTGAAGATCGACAGAATGAAAAACTGTTTTTT.

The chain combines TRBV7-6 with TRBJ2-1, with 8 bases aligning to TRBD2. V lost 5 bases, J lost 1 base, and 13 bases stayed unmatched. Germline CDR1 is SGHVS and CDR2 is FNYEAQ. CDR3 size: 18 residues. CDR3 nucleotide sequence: TGTGCCAGCAGCCCGATTGACCCTAAGCGGGGGTCCTACAATGAGCAGTTCTTC. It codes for CASSPIDPKRGSYNEQFF.

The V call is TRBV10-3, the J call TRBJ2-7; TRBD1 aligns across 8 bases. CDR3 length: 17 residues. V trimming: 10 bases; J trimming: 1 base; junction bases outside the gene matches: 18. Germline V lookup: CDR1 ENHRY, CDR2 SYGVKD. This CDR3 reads CATTGGTTDSKSYEQYF. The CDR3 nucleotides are TGTGCCACAACAGGGGGTACTACGGACAGCAAGTCCTACGAGCAGTACTTC.

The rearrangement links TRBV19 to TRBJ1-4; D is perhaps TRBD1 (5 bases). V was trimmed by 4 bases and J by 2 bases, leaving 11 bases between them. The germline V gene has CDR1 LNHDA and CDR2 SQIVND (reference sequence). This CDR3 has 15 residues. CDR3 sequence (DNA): TGTGCCAGTAGTAAGATCAGGGTGACTAATGAAAAACTGTTTTTT. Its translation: CASSKIRVTNEKLFF. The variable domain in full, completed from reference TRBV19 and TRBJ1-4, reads DGGITQSPKYLFRKEGQNVTLSCEQNLNHDAMYWYRQDPGQGLRLIYYSQIVNDFQKGDIAEGYSVSREKKESFPLTVTSAQKNPTAFYLCASSKIRVTNEKLFFGSGTQLSVL.

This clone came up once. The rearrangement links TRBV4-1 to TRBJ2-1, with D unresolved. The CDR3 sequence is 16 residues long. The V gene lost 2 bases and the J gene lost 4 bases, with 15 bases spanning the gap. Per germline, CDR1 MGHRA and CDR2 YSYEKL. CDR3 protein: CASSQSEYPKYNEQFF. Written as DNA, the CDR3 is TGCGCCAGCAGCCAATCAGAATACCCCAAATACAATGAGCAGTTCTTC.

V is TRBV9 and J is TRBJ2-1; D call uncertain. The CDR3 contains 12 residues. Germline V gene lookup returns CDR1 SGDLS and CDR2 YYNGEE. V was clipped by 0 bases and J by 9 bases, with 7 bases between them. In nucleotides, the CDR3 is TGTGCCAGCAGCGTAGCAGGTCGTGAGCAGTTCTTC. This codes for CASSVAGREQFF.

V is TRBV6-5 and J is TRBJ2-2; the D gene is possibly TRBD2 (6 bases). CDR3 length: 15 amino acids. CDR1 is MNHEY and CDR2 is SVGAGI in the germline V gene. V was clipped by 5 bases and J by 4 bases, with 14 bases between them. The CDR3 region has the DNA TGTGCCAGCAGTATCGACGGGGGAGGCACCGGGGAGCTGTTTTTT. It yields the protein CASSIDGGGTGELFF.

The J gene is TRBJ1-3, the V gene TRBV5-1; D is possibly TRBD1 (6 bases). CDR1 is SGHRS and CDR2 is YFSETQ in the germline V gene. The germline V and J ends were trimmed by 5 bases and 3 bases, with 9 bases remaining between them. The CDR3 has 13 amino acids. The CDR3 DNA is TGCGCCAGCAGAGCAGGGGATGGAAACACCATATATTTT. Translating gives CASRAGDGNTIYF. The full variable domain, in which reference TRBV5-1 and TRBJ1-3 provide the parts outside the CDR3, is KAGVTQTPRYLIKTRGQQVTLSCSPISGHRSVSWYQQTPGQGLQFLFEYFSETQRNKGNFPGRFSGRQFSNSRSEMNVSTLELGDSALYLCASRAGDGNTIYFGEGSWLTVV.

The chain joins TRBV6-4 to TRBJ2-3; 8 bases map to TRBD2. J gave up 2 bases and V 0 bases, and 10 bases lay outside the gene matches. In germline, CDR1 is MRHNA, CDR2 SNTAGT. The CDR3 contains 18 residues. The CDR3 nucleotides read TGTGCCAGCAGTGACTCCCCCCTCGGGGGGGCTGCCACAGATACGCAGTATTTT. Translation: CASSDSPLGGAATDTQYF.

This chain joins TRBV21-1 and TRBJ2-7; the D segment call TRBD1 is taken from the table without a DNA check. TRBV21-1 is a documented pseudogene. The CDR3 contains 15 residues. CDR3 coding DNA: TGTGCCAGCAGAAAGACAGGGCCGGGGGTCTACGAGCAGTACTTC. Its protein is CASRKTGPGVYEQYF.

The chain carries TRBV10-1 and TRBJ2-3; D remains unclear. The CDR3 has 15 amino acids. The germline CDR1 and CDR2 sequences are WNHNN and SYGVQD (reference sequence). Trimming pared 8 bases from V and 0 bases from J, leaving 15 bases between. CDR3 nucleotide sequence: TGCGCCAGCCGACCCGTTGCGACTAGCACAGATACGCAGTATTTT. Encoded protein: CASRPVATSTDTQYF.